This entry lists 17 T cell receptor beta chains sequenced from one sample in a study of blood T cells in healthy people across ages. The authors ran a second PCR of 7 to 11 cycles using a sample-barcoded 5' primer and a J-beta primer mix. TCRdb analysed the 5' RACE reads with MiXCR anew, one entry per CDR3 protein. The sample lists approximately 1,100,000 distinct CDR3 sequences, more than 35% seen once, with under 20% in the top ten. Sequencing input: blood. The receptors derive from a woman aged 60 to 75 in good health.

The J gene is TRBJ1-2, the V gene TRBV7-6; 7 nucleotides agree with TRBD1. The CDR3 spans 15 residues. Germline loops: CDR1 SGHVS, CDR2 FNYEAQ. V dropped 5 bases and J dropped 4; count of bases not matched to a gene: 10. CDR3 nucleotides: TGTGCCAGCAGCCCTAACCGACAGGGAGGCTATGGCTACACCTTC. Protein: CASSPNRQGGYGYTF.

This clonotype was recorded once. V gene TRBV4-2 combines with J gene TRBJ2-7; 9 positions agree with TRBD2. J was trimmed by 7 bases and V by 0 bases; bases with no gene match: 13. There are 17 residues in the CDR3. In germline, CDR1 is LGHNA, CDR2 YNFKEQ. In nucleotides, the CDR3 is TGTGCCAGCAGCCAAGAAGAGAGTAGCGGGAGAGGCGAGGAGCAGTACTTC. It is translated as CASSQEESSGRGEEQYF.

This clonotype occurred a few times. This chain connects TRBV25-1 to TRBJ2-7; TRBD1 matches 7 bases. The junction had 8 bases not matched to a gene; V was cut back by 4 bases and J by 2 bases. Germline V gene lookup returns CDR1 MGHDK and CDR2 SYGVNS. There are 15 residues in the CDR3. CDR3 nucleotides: TGTGCCAGCAGTGCCACGACAGGGCCAACCTACGAGCAGTACTTC. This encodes CASSATTGPTYEQYF.

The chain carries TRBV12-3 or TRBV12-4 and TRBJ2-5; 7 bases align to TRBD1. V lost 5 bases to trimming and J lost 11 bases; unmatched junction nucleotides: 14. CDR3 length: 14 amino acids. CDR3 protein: CASSHRGDSYKQYF. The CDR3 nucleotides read TGTGCCAGCAGTCACAGGGGTGACTCCTACAAGCAGTACTTC.

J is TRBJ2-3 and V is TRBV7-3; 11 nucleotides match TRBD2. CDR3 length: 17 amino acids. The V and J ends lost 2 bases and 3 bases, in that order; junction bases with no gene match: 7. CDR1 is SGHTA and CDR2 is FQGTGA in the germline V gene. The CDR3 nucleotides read TGTGCCAGCAGCTTAGTGGGACTAGCGGAGGTAACAGATACGCAGTATTTT. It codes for CASSLVGLAEVTDTQYF.

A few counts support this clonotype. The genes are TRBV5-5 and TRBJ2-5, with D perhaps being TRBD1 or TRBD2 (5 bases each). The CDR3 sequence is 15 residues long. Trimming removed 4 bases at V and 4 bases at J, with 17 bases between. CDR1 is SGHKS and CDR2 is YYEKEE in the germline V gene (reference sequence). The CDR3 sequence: CASSPRGRDGETQYF. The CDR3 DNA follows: TGTGCCAGCAGCCCCCGGGGCAGGGACGGAGAGACCCAGTACTTC.

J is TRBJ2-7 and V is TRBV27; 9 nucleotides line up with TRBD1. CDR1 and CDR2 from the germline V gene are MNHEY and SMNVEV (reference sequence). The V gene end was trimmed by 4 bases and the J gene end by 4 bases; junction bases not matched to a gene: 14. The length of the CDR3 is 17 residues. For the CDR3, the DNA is TGTGCCAGCAGTTCCATTCCGGGACAGGGAAGAGCTTACGAGCAGTACTTC. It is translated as CASSSIPGQGRAYEQYF.

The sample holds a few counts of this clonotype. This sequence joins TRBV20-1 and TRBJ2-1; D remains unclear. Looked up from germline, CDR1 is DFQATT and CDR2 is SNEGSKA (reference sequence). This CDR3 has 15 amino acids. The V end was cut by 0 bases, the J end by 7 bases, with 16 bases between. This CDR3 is CSARDPIGPRNEQFF. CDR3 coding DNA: TGCAGTGCTAGAGATCCTATAGGGCCACGGAATGAGCAGTTCTTC.

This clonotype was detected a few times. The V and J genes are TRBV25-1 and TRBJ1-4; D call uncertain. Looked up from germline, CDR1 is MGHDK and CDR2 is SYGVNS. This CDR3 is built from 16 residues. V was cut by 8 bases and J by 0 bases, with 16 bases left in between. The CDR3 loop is CASRRGFAATNEKLFF. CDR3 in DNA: TGTGCCAGCCGCCGCGGGTTTGCCGCAACTAATGAAAAACTGTTTTTT. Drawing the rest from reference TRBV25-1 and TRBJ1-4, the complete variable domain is EADIYQTPRYLVIGTGKKITLECSQTMGHDKMYWYQQDPGMELHLIHYSYGVNSTEKGDLSSESTVSRIRTEHFPLTLESARPSHTSQYLCASRRGFAATNEKLFFGSGTQLSVL.

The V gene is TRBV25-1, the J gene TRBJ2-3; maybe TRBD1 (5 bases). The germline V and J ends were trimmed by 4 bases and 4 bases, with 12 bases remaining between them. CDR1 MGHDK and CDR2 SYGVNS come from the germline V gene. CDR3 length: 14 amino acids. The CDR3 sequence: CASSVGPRADTQYF. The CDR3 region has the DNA TGTGCCAGCAGTGTCGGACCCAGGGCAGATACGCAGTATTTT.

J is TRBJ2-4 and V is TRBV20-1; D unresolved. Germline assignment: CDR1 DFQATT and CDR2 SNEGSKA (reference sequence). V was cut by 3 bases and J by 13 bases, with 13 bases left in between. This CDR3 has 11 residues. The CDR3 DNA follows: TGCAGTGCTAGCGTCGATGGATGGCAGTACTTC. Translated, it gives CSASVDGWQYF.

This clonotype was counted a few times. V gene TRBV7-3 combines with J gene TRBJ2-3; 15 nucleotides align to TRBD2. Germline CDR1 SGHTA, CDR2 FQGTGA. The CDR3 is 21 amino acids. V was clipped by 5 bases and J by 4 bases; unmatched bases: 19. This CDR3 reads CASSPTGTSGRLGVEADTQYF. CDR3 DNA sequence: TGTGCCAGCAGCCCGACCGGGACTAGCGGGAGGCTGGGGGTAGAGGCAGATACGCAGTATTTT.

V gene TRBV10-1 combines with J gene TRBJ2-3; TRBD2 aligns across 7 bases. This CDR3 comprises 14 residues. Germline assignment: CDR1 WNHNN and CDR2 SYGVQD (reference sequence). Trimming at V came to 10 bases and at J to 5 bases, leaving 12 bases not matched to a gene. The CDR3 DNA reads TGCGCCACGGACCTCCGGGAGGCGGGAGATACGCAGTATTTT. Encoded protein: CATDLREAGDTQYF.

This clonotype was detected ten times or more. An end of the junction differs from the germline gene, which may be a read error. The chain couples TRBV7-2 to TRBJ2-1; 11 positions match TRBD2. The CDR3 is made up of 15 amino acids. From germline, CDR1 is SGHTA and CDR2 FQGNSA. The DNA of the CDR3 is TGTGCCAGCAGCCTAGCGGGAGGTTTTAACAATGAGCAGTTCTTC. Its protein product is CASSLAGGFNNEQFF.

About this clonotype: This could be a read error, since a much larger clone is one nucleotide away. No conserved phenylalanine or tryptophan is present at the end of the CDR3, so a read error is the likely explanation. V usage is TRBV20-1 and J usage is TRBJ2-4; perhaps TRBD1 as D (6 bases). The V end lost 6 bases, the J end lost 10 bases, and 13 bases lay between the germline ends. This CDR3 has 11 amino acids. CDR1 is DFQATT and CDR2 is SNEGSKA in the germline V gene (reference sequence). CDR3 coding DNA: TGCAGTGCGCCCCGACAGGAGATTCAGTACCTC. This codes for CSAPRQEIQYL.

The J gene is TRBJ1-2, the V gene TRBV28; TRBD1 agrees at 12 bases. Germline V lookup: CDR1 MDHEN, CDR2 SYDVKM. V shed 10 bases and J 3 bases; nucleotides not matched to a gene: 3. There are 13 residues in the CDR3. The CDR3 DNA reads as TGTGCCACCGGGACAGGGGGCTACTATGGCTACACCTTC. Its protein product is CATGTGGYYGYTF.

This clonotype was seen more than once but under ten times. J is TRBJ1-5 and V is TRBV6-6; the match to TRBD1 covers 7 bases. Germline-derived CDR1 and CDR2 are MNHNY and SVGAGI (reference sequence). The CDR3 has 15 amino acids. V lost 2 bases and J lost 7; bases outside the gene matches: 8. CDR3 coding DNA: TGTGCCAGCAGTTACGCCGACAGGGAAAGACAGCCCCAGCATTTT. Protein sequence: CASSYADRERQPQHF.